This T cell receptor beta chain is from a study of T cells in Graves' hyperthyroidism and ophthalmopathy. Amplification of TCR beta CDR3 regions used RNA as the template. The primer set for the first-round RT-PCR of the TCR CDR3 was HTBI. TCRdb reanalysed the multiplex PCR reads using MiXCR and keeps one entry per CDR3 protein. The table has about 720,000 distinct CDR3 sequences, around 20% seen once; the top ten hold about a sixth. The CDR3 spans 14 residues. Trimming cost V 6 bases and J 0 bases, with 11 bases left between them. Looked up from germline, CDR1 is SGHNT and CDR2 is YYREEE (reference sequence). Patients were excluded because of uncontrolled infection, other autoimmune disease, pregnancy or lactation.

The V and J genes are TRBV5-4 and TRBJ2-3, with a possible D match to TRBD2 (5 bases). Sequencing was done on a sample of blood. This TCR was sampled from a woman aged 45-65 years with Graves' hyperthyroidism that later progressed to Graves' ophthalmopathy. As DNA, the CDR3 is TGTGCCAGCAAAGGGAGTCTCAGCACAGATACGCAGTATTTT. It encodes CASKGSLSTDTQYF.